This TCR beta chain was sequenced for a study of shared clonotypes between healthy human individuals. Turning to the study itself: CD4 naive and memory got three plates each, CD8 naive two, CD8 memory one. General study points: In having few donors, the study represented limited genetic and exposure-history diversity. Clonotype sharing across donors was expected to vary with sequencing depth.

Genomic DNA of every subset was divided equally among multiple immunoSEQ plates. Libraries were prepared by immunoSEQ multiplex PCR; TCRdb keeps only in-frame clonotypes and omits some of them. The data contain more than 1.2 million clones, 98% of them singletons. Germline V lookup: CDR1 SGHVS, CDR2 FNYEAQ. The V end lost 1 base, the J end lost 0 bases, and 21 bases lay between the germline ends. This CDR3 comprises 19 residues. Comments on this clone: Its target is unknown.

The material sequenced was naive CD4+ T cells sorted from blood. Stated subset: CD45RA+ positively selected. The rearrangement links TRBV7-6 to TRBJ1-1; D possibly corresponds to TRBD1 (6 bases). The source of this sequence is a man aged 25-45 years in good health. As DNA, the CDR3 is TGTGCCAGCAGCTTAGATCTTCGGTTAAGGGGGATGATGAACACTGAAGCTTTCTTT. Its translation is CASSLDLRLRGMMNTEAFF.